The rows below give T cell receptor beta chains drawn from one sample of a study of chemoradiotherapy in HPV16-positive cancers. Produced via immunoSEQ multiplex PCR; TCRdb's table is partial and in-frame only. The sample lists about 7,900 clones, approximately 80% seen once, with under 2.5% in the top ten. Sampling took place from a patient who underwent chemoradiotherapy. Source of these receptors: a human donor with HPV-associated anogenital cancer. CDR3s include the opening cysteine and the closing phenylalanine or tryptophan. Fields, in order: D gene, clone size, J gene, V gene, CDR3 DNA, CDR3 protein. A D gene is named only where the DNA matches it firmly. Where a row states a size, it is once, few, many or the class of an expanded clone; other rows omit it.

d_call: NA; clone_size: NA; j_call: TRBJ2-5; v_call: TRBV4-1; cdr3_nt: TGCGCCAGCAGCCAGCCCACCAGGGAGACCCAGTACTTC; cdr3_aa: CASSQPTRETQYF
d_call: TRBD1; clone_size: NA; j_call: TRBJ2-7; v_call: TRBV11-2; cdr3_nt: TGTGCCAGCAGCTTTCCGGGACAGGGGGGTTACTCCTACGAGCAGTACTTC; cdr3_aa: CASSFPGQGGYSYEQYF
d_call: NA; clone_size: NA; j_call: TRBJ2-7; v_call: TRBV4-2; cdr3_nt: TGTGCCAGCAGCCAAGTGGTGGGGGCCGAATACGAGCAGTACTTC; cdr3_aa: CASSQVVGAEYEQYF
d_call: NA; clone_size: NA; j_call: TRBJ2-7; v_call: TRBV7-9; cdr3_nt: TGTGCCAGCTCCGGCTTGACCCTTCCCTACGAGCAGTACTTC; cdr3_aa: CASSGLTLPYEQYF
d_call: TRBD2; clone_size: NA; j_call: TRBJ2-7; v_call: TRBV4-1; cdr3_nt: TGCGCCAGCAGCCTCGGGACTAGCGGGAGTTACGAGCAGTACTTC; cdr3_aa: CASSLGTSGSYEQYF
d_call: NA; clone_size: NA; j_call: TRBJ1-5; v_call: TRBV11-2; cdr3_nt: TGTGCCAGCAGCTTAACGGACAATCAGCCCCAGCATTTT; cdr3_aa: CASSLTDNQPQHF
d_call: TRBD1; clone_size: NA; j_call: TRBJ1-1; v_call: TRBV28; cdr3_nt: TGTGCCAGCAGCTCGACAGGGGGCAATAGTGTCACTGAAGCTTTCTTT; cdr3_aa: CASSSTGGNSVTEAFF
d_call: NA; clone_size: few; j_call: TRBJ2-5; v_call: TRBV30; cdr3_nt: TGTGCCTGGAGTGTAGCCGCAGTACAAGAGACCCAGTACTTC; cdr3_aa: CAWSVAAVQETQYF
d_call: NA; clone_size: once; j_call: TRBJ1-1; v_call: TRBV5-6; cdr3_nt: TGTGCCAGCAGCTTGAACCCCCCCAGGGTCCCGAACACTGAAGCTTTCTTT; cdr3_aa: CASSLNPPRVPNTEAFF
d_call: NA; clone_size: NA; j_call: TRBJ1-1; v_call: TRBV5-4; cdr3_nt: TGTGCCAGCAGCTGGGGACACAACACTGAAGCTTTCTTT; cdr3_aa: CASSWGHNTEAFF
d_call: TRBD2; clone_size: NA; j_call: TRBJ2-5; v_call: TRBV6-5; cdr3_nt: TGTGCCAGCAGTTACCAATGGGGGGGTCAAGAGACCCAGTACTTC; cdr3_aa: CASSYQWGGQETQYF
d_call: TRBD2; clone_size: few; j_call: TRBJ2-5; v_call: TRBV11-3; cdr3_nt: TGTGCCAGCAGCGTGACTAGCGGGGGTGGGACCCAGTACTTC; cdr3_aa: CASSVTSGGGTQYF
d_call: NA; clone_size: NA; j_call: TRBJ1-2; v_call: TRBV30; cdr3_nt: TGTGCCTGGAGTCCAGCAGTCTGGAGGTTAGGCTACACCTTC; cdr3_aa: CAWSPAVWRLGYTF
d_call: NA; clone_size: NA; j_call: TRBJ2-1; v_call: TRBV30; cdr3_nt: TGTGCCTGCCCGCAGGCTGAGCAGTTCTTC; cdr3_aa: CACPQAEQFF
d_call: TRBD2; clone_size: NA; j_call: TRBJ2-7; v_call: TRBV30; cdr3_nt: TGTGCCTGGAGTGCATTAGCGGGCTACGAGCAGTACTTC; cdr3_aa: CAWSALAGYEQYF
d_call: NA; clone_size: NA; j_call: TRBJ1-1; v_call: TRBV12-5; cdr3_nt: TGTGCTAGTGGTCCAAGGGTGGGCATGAACACTGAAGCTTTCTTT; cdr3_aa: CASGPRVGMNTEAFF
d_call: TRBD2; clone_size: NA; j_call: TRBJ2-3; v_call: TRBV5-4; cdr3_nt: TGTGCCAGCAGCAACTACAGAGCGGGGTCTAGCACAGATACGCAGTATTTT; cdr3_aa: CASSNYRAGSSTDTQYF
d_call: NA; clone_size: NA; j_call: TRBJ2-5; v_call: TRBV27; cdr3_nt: TGTGCCAGCAGTTGTCGAGGGAGCGGAACGGGGGAGACCCAGTACTTC; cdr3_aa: CASSCRGSGTGETQYF
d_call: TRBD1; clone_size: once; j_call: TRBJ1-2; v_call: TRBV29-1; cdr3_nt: TGCAGCGCCGGGACAGGGGGGGACTATGGCTACACCTTC; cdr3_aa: CSAGTGGDYGYTF
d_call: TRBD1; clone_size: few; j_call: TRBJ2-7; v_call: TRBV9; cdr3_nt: TGTGCCAGCAGCGTATCTGACGGGACAGTAACCTACGAGCAGTACTTC; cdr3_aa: CASSVSDGTVTYEQYF
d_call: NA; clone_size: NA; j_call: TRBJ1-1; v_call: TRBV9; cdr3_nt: TGTGCCAGCAGCACCCAGGGACAGAACACTGAAGCTTTCTTT; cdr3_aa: CASSTQGQNTEAFF
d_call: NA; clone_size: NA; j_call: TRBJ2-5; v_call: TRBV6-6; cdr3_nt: TGTGCCAGCAAGATCGCGGAGACCCAGTACTTC; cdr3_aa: CASKIAETQYF
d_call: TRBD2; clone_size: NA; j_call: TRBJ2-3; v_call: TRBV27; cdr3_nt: TGTGCCAGCAGTTCCGGGACTAGCGGCCACGGGAATACGCAGTATTTT; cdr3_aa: CASSSGTSGHGNTQYF
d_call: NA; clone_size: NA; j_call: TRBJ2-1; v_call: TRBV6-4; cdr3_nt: TGTGCCAGCAGTGACTCGATCACTAGAGGTATGAATGAGCAGTTCTTC; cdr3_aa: CASSDSITRGMNEQFF
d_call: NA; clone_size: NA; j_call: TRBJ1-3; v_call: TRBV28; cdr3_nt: TGTGCCAGCAGTTCTCCGCGGGCTGGGGGAAGGTCTGGAAACACCATATATTTT; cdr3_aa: CASSSPRAGGRSGNTIYF
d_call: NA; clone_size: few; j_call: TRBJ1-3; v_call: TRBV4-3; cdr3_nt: TGCGCCAGCAGCCAAGACGGCAGGGCAGTCGGAAACACCATATATTTT; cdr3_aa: CASSQDGRAVGNTIYF
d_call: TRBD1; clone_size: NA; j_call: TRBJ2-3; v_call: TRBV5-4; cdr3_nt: TGTGCCAGCAGCTTTGGGACAGGGGGCAGGGCAGATACGCAGTATTTT; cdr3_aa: CASSFGTGGRADTQYF
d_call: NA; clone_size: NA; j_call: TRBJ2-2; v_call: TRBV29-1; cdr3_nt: TGCAGCGTTTCGTGGGGAGGGGGTGGCGGGGAGCTGTTTTTT; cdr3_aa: CSVSWGGGGGELFF
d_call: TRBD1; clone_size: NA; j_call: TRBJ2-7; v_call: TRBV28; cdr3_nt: TGTGCCAGCATGGGACAGCCCTACGAGCAGTACTTC; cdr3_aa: CASMGQPYEQYF
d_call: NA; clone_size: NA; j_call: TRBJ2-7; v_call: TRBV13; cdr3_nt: TGTGCCAGCAGCTTAAACCGGGACTTGCGGTACTTC; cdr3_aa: CASSLNRDLRYF
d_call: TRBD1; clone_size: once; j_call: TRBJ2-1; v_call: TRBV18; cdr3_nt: TGTGCCAGCTCCCCCGGGACAGGGACTTACAATGAGCAGTTCTTC; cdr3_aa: CASSPGTGTYNEQFF